The clone carrying this T cell receptor (beta chain) was detected many times. The record originates from a study of identical twins. A universal primer site was incorporated via template switching, and the cDNA contained unique molecular identifiers. TCRdb passed the 5' RACE reads through MiXCR, listing each CDR3 protein once. The sample shows 640,000 or so distinct CDR3 sequences, 6.1% of them seen only once. Deletions cut 5 bases from V and 2 bases from J, with 24 bases between. Germline CDR1 and CDR2: DFQATT and SNEGSKA (reference sequence). The CDR3 totals 17 residues. The chain links TRBV20-1 to TRBJ2-5; D is uncertain. Sequencing was carried out using naive T cells sorted from blood. The clonotype comes from a man aged 18 to 35 in good health. The CDR3 coding sequence is TGCAGTGCTGTATTCCGGACGGTAATATTGGAGCAAGAGACCCAGTACTTC. The encoded protein is CSAVFRTVILEQETQYF.